This T cell receptor (delta chain) was sequenced for a study of gamma-delta chains in newborns, infants, children. Study at large: Microbial exposure reportedly drives polyclonal innate γδ T cell expansion after birth.

Only a few counts were recorded for this clone. A read error may be the cause here, since a much bigger clone is one base away. This sample includes further DNA sequences coding for the same CDR3. CDR1 GEAIGNYY and CDR2 EKD come from the germline V gene. V lost 0 bases to trimming and J lost 4 bases, with 14 bases between them. This CDR3 has 15 residues. TCRdb used CATT to re-call clones from the reads. Of around 11,000 delta-chain clones listed, 3% to 4% are singletons. The receptor was isolated from a child who was a newborn, infant or young child, either healthy, febrile or measles-vaccinated (not recorded which). V usage is TRDV2 and J usage is TRDJ1; possibly TRDD3 for D (6 bases). Sequencing input: blood. The CDR3 spells CACDTLGATGDKLIF. The CDR3 DNA is TGTGCCTGTGACACCTTGGGGGCCACCGGCGATAAACTCATCTTT.